A single sample gave rise to the 18 T cell receptor beta chains below, sequenced in a study of blood T cell repertoires in COVID-19. This table comes from immunoSEQ multiplex PCR, and its TCRdb copy is limited to in-frame clones, with some not included. The repertoire holds about 83,000 clones, with 85% to 90% as singletons. Sequencing input: peripheral blood. The receptor set was obtained from a man of 80 years or more with active or convalescent COVID-19.

This clone was seen only a few times. Here the CDR3 DNA reads TGTGCCAGCAGTCGTAGACAGGTCGCTAACTATGGCTACACCTTC. Translating it yields CASSRRQVANYGYTF. This sequence joins TRBV28 and TRBJ1-2; TRBD1 might be the D (6 bases). The germline gives CDR1 MDHEN, CDR2 SYDVKM. Deletions cut 5 bases from V and 0 bases from J, with 13 bases between. This CDR3 has 15 residues.

The chain combines TRBV6-1 with TRBJ1-4; no firm D call. The CDR3 totals 14 residues. The ends were cut back, 1 base at V and 8 bases at J, with 11 bases in the middle. Germline V gene lookup returns CDR1 MNHNS and CDR2 SASEGT. DNA of the CDR3: TGTGCCAGCAGTGAAGGGACTGTTAGGGAAAAACTGTTTTTT. Translation gives CASSEGTVREKLFF.

This chain uses TRBV18 with TRBJ2-1, with 7 bases matching TRBD2. The J segment lost 8 bases and the V segment lost 1 base, leaving 11 bases of the junction unmatched. The CDR3 extends over 16 amino acids. Germline CDR1 KGHSH, CDR2 LQKENI. CDR3 in amino acids: CASSPRGSARGDEQFF. The CDR3 bases are TGTGCCAGCTCACCACGCGGGAGCGCCCGGGGAGATGAGCAGTTCTTC.

The CDR3 DNA reads as TGTGCCAGCAGCCCATCCGGGACAGGTTACACCATATATTTT. This translates into CASSPSGTGYTIYF. The chain joins TRBV5-6 to TRBJ1-3; 8 bases match TRBD1. The length of the CDR3 is 14 residues. V lost 4 bases to trimming and J lost 8 bases; unmatched junction nucleotides: 8. Looked up from germline, CDR1 is SGHDT and CDR2 is YYEEEE. Full variable domain (missing parts from reference TRBV5-6 and TRBJ1-3): DAGVTQSPTHLIKTRGQQVTLRCSPKSGHDTVSWYQQALGQGPQFIFQYYEEEERQRGNFPDRFSGHQFPNYSSELNVNALLLGDSALYLCASSPSGTGYTIYFGEGSWLTVV.

CDR3 region: CASAAGTGFADTQYF. CDR3 DNA sequence: TGTGCCAGCGCAGCCGGGACAGGGTTCGCAGATACGCAGTATTTT. The chain couples TRBV27 to TRBJ2-3; 9 positions match TRBD1. With 8 bases clipped from V and 4 bases from J, the junction kept 10 bases outside the gene matches. The CDR3 loop spans 15 amino acids. Germline V lookup: CDR1 MNHEY, CDR2 SMNVEV (reference sequence).

This clone has just one count. The chain carries TRBV20-1 and TRBJ2-1; TRBD2 matches at 7 bases. Germline V lookup: CDR1 DFQATT, CDR2 SNEGSKA (reference sequence). This CDR3 contains 11 residues. CDR3 coding DNA: TGCAGAACTGGCGGGGGAGGTGAGCAGTTCTTC. Residues: CRTGGGGEQFF.

The chain uses TRBV6-6 and TRBJ2-1, with 8 bases fitting TRBD1. The CDR3 covers 16 residues. Germline CDR1 reads MNHNY; CDR2 reads SVGAGI (reference sequence). With V trimmed by 2 bases and J by 6 bases, 9 bases remained unmatched. DNA of the CDR3: TGTGCCAGCAGTTACCCCAGGGGGCGGCTCCTCAATGAGCAGTTCTTC. It translates to CASSYPRGRLLNEQFF.

Only one count was recorded for this clone. This chain joins TRBV19 and TRBJ2-7, with D perhaps matching TRBD1 (6 bases). The CDR3 spans 13 residues. The germline V gene encodes CDR1 LNHDA and CDR2 SQIVND (reference sequence). Trimming took 6 bases from V and 9 from J, leaving 18 bases between them. Here the CDR3 DNA reads TGTGCCAGTAGCACTTGGGGGCCCGGCGGGCAGTACGTC. This codes for CASSTWGPGGQYV.

V usage is TRBV28 and J usage is TRBJ1-2; no reliable D call. The length of the CDR3 is 14 residues. V lost 4 bases to trimming and J lost 5 bases, with 14 bases between them. Germline assignment: CDR1 MDHEN and CDR2 SYDVKM. The CDR3 DNA reads as TGTGCCAGCAGTTCAACACTAAGAGGATATGGCTACACCTTC. This gives the protein CASSSTLRGYGYTF.

V usage is TRBV15 and J usage is TRBJ1-5; TRBD1 aligns across 8 bases. After removal of 3 bases from V and 5 bases from J, the junction contained 15 bases not matched to a gene. The CDR3 covers 18 residues. Germline V lookup: CDR1 LNHNV, CDR2 YYDKDF (reference sequence). The CDR3, as DNA: TGTGCCACCAGCAGGGGACAGGTCCTAACTTTGCGTGATCAGCCCCAGCATTTT. Its translation: CATSRGQVLTLRDQPQHF.

This clone occurred once. This chain links TRBV6-2 or TRBV6-3 with TRBJ2-2; the match to TRBD2 covers 14 bases. V trimming: 7 bases; J trimming: 6 bases; junction bases outside the gene matches: 7. The CDR3 has 16 amino acids. CDR1 and CDR2 from the germline V gene are MNHEY and SVGEGT. CDR3 in amino acids: CASTPRLAGGPGELFF. The CDR3 DNA reads as TGTGCCAGCACCCCCCGACTAGCGGGGGGGCCCGGGGAGCTGTTTTTT.

The V and J genes are TRBV27 and TRBJ2-3; 8 bases are shared with TRBD2. This CDR3 is 17 amino acids long. Unmatched junction bases numbered 20, after V lost 8 bases and J lost 7 bases. Germline CDR1 and CDR2: MNHEY and SMNVEV (reference sequence). CDR3 DNA: TGTGCCAGCCGCCCCGGGGGCGGGAGGATTGCTTTACATACGCAGTATTTT. Translating gives CASRPGGGRIALHTQYF.

The rearrangement uses TRBV19 and TRBJ2-5; 7 nucleotides match TRBD2. V dropped 4 bases and J dropped 1; count of bases not matched to a gene: 3. The CDR3 extends over 14 amino acids. The V gene's germline CDR1 is LNHDA and CDR2 SQIVND (reference sequence). DNA of the CDR3: TGTGCCAGTAGTACCTCGGGGGGCCAAGAGACCCAGTACTTC. It is translated as CASSTSGGQETQYF.

This clone was detected a few times. The chain is built from TRBV5-5 and TRBJ1-1; no clear D gene. V was pared by 2 bases and J by 11 bases, with 13 bases between. In germline, CDR1 is SGHKS, CDR2 YYEKEE (reference sequence). The CDR3 is 12 amino acids. The CDR3 DNA follows: TGTGCCAGCAGCTTTTTGGCCACCGGGGCTTTCTTT. As protein: CASSFLATGAFF.

This chain joins TRBV4-1 and TRBJ1-2; D perhaps matches TRBD1 (5 bases). CDR1 and CDR2 (germline): MGHRA, YSYEKL. The germline V and J ends were trimmed by 2 bases and 6 bases, with 19 bases remaining between them. This CDR3 is 16 amino acids long. CDR3 DNA sequence: TGCGCCAGCAGCCAAAGCCCCACCTGGGGAGGGGATGGCTACACCTTC. Protein product: CASSQSPTWGGDGYTF.

J is TRBJ1-3 and V is TRBV7-3; 12 bases match TRBD1. J lost 4 bases, V lost 4 bases, and 8 bases had no gene match. The V gene's germline CDR1 is SGHTA and CDR2 FQGTGA. This CDR3 has 17 residues. CDR3 coding DNA: TGTGCCAGCAGCTCCCTCGATGGGACAGGGGGCGGAAACACCATATATTTT. Its protein is CASSSLDGTGGGNTIYF.

This chain uses TRBV6-1 with TRBJ2-7; a weak D match, TRBD1 (6 bases). This CDR3 contains 15 residues. Trimming took off 2 bases at V and 7 bases at J, with 18 bases between the two ends. Germline loops: CDR1 MNHNS, CDR2 SASEGT. The CDR3: CASSEHWGLVSEQYV. CDR3 in DNA: TGTGCCAGCAGTGAACATTGGGGGCTAGTGAGTGAGCAGTACGTC.

This clone showed up just once. This rearrangement joins TRBV6-5 to TRBJ1-6; D uncertain. The CDR3 has 13 amino acids. V lost 8 bases and J 2 bases, leaving 7 bases between the germline ends. Germline-derived CDR1 and CDR2 are MNHEY and SVGAGI. CDR3 in DNA: TGTGCCAGCCGGGATCCCTATAATTCACCCCTCCACTTT. Translated: CASRDPYNSPLHF.